This TCR beta chain was recovered during a study of CD8+CD57+ T cells in acquired aplastic anemia. Whole-study context: An average of about 3.4 ug of DNA was obtained from sorted CD4+ and CD8+ cells. General study results and limits: Patients and controls shared 25 to 30 CD8+ CDR3 sequences, which appeared highly expressed in patients and within their immunodominant clones.

TCR beta VDJ and CDR3 profiles were obtained from a genomic DNA template. Via MiXCR, TCRdb re-called the reads, giving one row per CDR3 protein. The table shows approximately 220,000 distinct CDR3 sequences, with around 49% occurring only once. The patients chosen for sequencing had shown expansion of CD8+CD57+ cells (detected by flow cytometry). Everyone among the patients had severe acquired aplastic anemia. This clonotype was observed many times. Its antigen is undetermined. The CDR3 covers 13 residues. With 3 bases clipped from V and 9 bases from J, the junction kept 1 base outside the gene matches. Germline CDR1 reads SGHTA; CDR2 reads FQGNSA.

This receptor was identified in a human donor with aplastic anemia. The gene calls are TRBV7-2 and TRBJ2-1, with TRBD2 identical over 11 bases. The sample comprised sorted CD4+, CD8+, or CD8+CD57+ T cells (not recorded which) from PBMCs. The CDR3 nucleotides read TGTGCCAGCAGCTTTAGCGGGGGGGGTGAGCAGTTCTTC. This translates into CASSFSGGGEQFF.